This T cell receptor beta chain stems from a study of CD8+CD57+ T cells in acquired aplastic anemia. Patients chosen for sequencing had shown CD8+CD57+ cell expansion by flow cytometry. For CDR3 and TCR beta VDJ profiling, genomic DNA was the template used. TCRdb re-called the reads with MiXCR, one entry per CDR3 protein. Of about 470,000 distinct CDR3 sequences in the sample, around 30% were seen once. The clonotype was recovered from a human donor with aplastic anemia. Sequences were obtained from sorted CD4+, CD8+, or CD8+CD57+ T cells (not recorded which) from PBMCs.

Written as DNA, the CDR3 is TGTGCCAGCAGCGCCCGACTAGATCCCTACAATGAGCAGTTCTTC. Translated, it gives CASSARLDPYNEQFF. This sequence joins TRBV7-8 and TRBJ2-1; possibly TRBD2 for D (6 bases). The CDR3 spans 15 residues. V was cut by 5 bases and J by 2 bases, with 13 bases left in between. Germline values: CDR1 SGHVS, CDR2 FQNEAQ.